The 17 T cell receptor beta chains presented below share a single source sample, sequenced in a study of blood T cell repertoires in COVID-19. Method: immunoSEQ multiplex PCR; TCRdb's copy keeps in-frame clones and lacks some. Of about 380,000 clones in the sample, 85% were seen once. The sample comprised peripheral blood. Receptor source: a young woman with acute or convalescent COVID-19.

A note on this clone: Different DNA sequences within this sample yield the same CDR3. V is TRBV9 and J is TRBJ2-7; weak D call: TRBD2 (6 bases). Germline-derived CDR1 and CDR2 are SGDLS and YYNGEE. The CDR3 extends over 14 amino acids. V was shortened by 2 bases and J by 0 bases, with 9 bases between the two germline ends. DNA of the CDR3: TGTGCCAGCAGCGTTGGGGGGAGCTCCTACGAGCAGTACTTC. Amino acid sequence: CASSVGGSSYEQYF.

Only one count was recorded for this clone. This chain links TRBV11-3 with TRBJ1-3; TRBD1 might be the D (5 bases). Deletions cut 0 bases from V and 4 bases from J, with 7 bases between. The length of the CDR3 is 14 residues. Germline loops: CDR1 SGHNT, CDR2 YENEEA. DNA of the CDR3: TGTGCCAGCAGCTTAGAGACAGCCGGAAACACCATATATTTT. Amino acids: CASSLETAGNTIYF.

The rearrangement uses TRBV5-1 and TRBJ1-1, with D unclear. V gave up 0 bases and J gave up 3 bases, with 9 bases separating them. Germline CDR1 is SGHRS and CDR2 is YFSETQ. This CDR3 has 14 residues. The CDR3 here is CASSLEPRDTEAFF. CDR3 DNA sequence: TGCGCCAGCAGCTTGGAGCCTCGGGACACTGAAGCTTTCTTT. The full variable domain, completed using reference TRBV5-1 and TRBJ1-1, is KAGVTQTPRYLIKTRGQQVTLSCSPISGHRSVSWYQQTPGQGLQFLFEYFSETQRNKGNFPGRFSGRQFSNSRSEMNVSTLELGDSALYLCASSLEPRDTEAFFGQGTRLTVV.

This clone was picked up one time. J is TRBJ2-7 and V is TRBV28, with D possibly TRBD2 on 5 matching bases. This CDR3 contains 13 residues. In germline, CDR1 is MDHEN, CDR2 SYDVKM. The ends were cut back, 1 base at V and 7 bases at J, with 11 bases in the middle. CDR3 DNA: TGTGCCAGCAGTTTATACCCTCCGGGGGAGCAGTACTTC. Translation gives CASSLYPPGEQYF.

V usage is TRBV19 and J usage is TRBJ1-2; a weak D match, TRBD1 (6 bases). CDR1 and CDR2 from the germline V gene are LNHDA and SQIVND (reference sequence). The germline V and J ends were trimmed by 3 bases and 0 bases, with 17 bases remaining between them. The length of the CDR3 is 17 residues. CDR3 loop: CASSMERRDNTNYGYTF. CDR3 nucleotide sequence: TGTGCCAGTAGTATGGAACGCCGGGACAATACTAACTATGGCTACACCTTC.

The chain carries TRBV2 and TRBJ2-7; maybe TRBD1 (6 bases). This CDR3 region has 15 residues. In germline, CDR1 is SNHLY, CDR2 FYNNEI. Between the trimmed V and J ends, which lost 6 bases and 4 bases, there was a span of 19 bases. The CDR3 is CASRRESGQSYEQYF. CDR3 DNA sequence: TGTGCCAGCAGACGGGAATCAGGACAGTCATACGAGCAGTACTTC. Combining the CDR3 with reference TRBV2 and TRBJ2-7 gives the whole variable domain EPEVTQTPSHQVTQMGQEVILRCVPISNHLYFYWYRQILGQKVEFLVSFYNNEISEKSEIFDDQFSVERPDGSNFTLKIRSTKLEDSAMYFCASRRESGQSYEQYFGPGTRLTVT.

V and J are TRBV27 and TRBJ2-5; 11 bases agree with TRBD2. The CDR3 runs 15 residues. Trimming cost V 5 bases and J 2 bases; bases outside gene matches: 4. The germline V gene encodes CDR1 MNHEY and CDR2 SMNVEV (reference sequence). The CDR3 sequence is CASSPSGGTQETQYF. The DNA of the CDR3 is TGTGCCAGCAGTCCTAGCGGGGGGACTCAAGAGACCCAGTACTTC.

This clone has just a few counts. The chain carries TRBV6-1 and TRBJ1-2, with 9 bases that match TRBD1. Per the germline V gene, CDR1 is MNHNS and CDR2 is SASEGT. The trim removed 3 bases at V and 4 bases at J, leaving 6 bases unmatched. This CDR3 contains 15 residues. This CDR3 reads CASSERTGEGYGYTF. The CDR3 DNA sequence: TGTGCCAGCAGTGAGCGGACAGGGGAGGGCTATGGCTACACCTTC.

The chain combines TRBV29-1 with TRBJ2-1; the match to TRBD2 covers 15 bases. This CDR3 spans 16 amino acids. The V and J ends lost 7 bases and 8 bases, in that order; junction bases with no gene match: 12. Germline CDR1 reads SQVTM; CDR2 reads ANQGSEA. The CDR3, as DNA: TGCAGCGCCAGAGGACTAGCGGGAGGGCGGCCCGATGAGCAGTTCTTC. Its translation is CSARGLAGGRPDEQFF.

The chain joins TRBV28 to TRBJ1-2, with D unclear. Germline CDR1 and CDR2: MDHEN and SYDVKM. The CDR3 length is 13 residues. The V end lost 5 bases, the J end lost 8 bases, and 15 bases lay between the germline ends. CDR3 coding DNA: TGTGCCAGCAGTCTCATTCGCCGGGAAGGCTACACCTTC. It encodes CASSLIRREGYTF.

The gene calls are TRBV11-2 and TRBJ2-1; TRBD1 agrees at 9 bases. J gave up 7 bases and V 4 bases, and 5 bases lay outside the gene matches. This CDR3 comprises 14 residues. Germline V gene sequence: CDR1 SGHAT, CDR2 FQNNGV. The CDR3 sequence: CASSSRQGENEQFF. The DNA for the CDR3 is TGTGCCAGCAGCTCACGACAGGGGGAGAATGAGCAGTTCTTC.

In its sample, this clone was seen a few times. The chain links TRBV27 to TRBJ1-5; D call uncertain. The CDR3 is 15 amino acids. Germline V CDR1 and CDR2: MNHEY, SMNVEV (reference sequence). Trimming took off 0 bases at V and 6 bases at J, with 12 bases between the two ends. The CDR3 DNA reads as TGTGCCAGCAGTTTATCTGGGCAGGTGGGTCAGCCCCAGCATTTT. Protein product: CASSLSGQVGQPQHF.

The V call is TRBV9, the J call TRBJ1-2, with 8 bases lining up with TRBD1. V dropped 2 bases and J dropped 3; count of bases not matched to a gene: 15. Germline CDR1 and CDR2: SGDLS and YYNGEE. The length of the CDR3 is 18 residues. Written as DNA, the CDR3 is TGTGCCAGCAGCGTCAGTTCCGGATTGGACAGGGATCACTATGGCTACACCTTC. Its translation is CASSVSSGLDRDHYGYTF.

The V and J genes are TRBV6-6 and TRBJ1-2; D is uncertain. The V gene's germline CDR1 is MNHNY and CDR2 SVGAGI (reference sequence). V shed 6 bases and J shed 8 bases, with 13 bases lying between them. CDR3 length: 12 amino acids. CDR3 protein: CASSSNPGGYTF. CDR3 in DNA: TGTGCCAGCAGCTCTAACCCGGGGGGCTACACCTTC.

The chain carries TRBV24-1 and TRBJ2-2; TRBD1 matches at 7 bases. The CDR3 runs to 16 residues. Trimming at V came to 4 bases and at J to 3 bases, leaving 7 bases not matched to a gene. Germline CDR1 reads KGHDR; CDR2 reads SFDVKD. DNA of the CDR3: TGTGCCACCAGTGACCCGTACAGGGGTGACACCGGGGAGCTGTTTTTT. This encodes CATSDPYRGDTGELFF.

The rearrangement links TRBV24-1 to TRBJ1-5; 9 nucleotides agree with TRBD1. Germline loops: CDR1 KGHDR, CDR2 SFDVKD. The V segment lost 1 base and the J segment 5 bases; nucleotides outside the gene matches: 5. The CDR3 loop spans 16 amino acids. The CDR3 is CATSDLGTGTHQPQHF. Written as DNA, the CDR3 is TGTGCCACCAGTGATTTAGGGACAGGGACTCATCAGCCCCAGCATTTT.

Ten or more counts support this clone. This chain links TRBV6-4 with TRBJ2-2, with 9 bases fitting TRBD2. CDR3 size: 15 residues. Germline lookup yields CDR1 MRHNA and CDR2 SNTAGT. Trimming at V came to 6 bases and at J to 0 bases, leaving 2 bases not matched to a gene. The CDR3 reads CASSASGANTGELFF. In DNA form, the CDR3 reads TGTGCCAGCAGCGCTAGCGGGGCGAACACCGGGGAGCTGTTTTTT.